This TCR beta chain was retrieved from a study of CD8+ T cells in alopecia areata. Study-wide background: Tofacitinib administration persisted for 6 to 18 months, succeeded by 6 months off drug. Study-level points and caveats: Sequencing of scalp tissue also captures the resident alphabeta T cells of normal skin.

Alopecia areata patients provided lesional scalp punch biopsies and peripheral blood. Trimming pared 5 bases from V and 0 bases from J, leaving 11 bases between. The CDR3 runs to 14 residues. Germline V gene data show CDR1 as MNHEY and CDR2 as SMNVEV (reference sequence). As to this clone: Its cognate antigen is unknown.

Isolated RNA was reverse transcribed into cDNA used as the sequencing template. Clones were read by immunoSEQ multiplex PCR, and TCRdb kept only the in-frame ones, dropping some. The table has about 150,000 clones, about 53% seen once. The rearrangement links TRBV27 to TRBJ2-7, with D possibly TRBD2 on 6 matching bases. This receptor was taken from a human donor with alopecia areata. The sequencing here drew on CD8+ T cells sorted from blood, taken at week 0. CDR3 bases: TGTGCCAGCAGTCCAATCGGGAGCTCCTACGAGCAGTACTTC. Translated: CASSPIGSSYEQYF.